Below, 18 T cell receptor beta chains from the same sample are listed, as sequenced in a study of response to subunit inactivated influenza vaccine. Each CDR3 protein is one row after TCRdb ran MiXCR on the RT-PCR reads. The sample consists of just over 300,000 distinct CDR3 sequences, over 20% of them appearing once. The material sequenced was PBMCs from blood, taken approximately 20 months after vaccination. The receptors here all came from a man aged 50 to 69 who received an inactivated influenza vaccine.

In its sample, this clonotype was seen a few times. CDR3 region: CASSEGWAGTEAFF. DNA of the CDR3: TGTGCCAGCAGTGAAGGTTGGGCAGGCACTGAAGCTTTCTTT. This chain connects TRBV25-1 to TRBJ1-1; no clear D gene. Germline V gives CDR1 MGHDK, CDR2 SYGVNS. Trimming pared 2 bases from V and 4 bases from J, leaving 11 bases between. CDR3 length equals 14 residues.

The chain recombines TRBV12-3 or TRBV12-4 with TRBJ1-2; D unresolved. The CDR3 spans 14 residues. V was shortened by 4 bases and J by 7 bases, with 16 bases between the two germline ends. This CDR3 reads CASSSILGYGGYTF. Here the CDR3 DNA reads TGTGCCAGCAGTTCAATATTGGGCTACGGTGGCTACACCTTC.

This clonotype has more than one count but fewer than ten. The CDR3 here is CSASPETQYF. In nucleotides, the CDR3 is TGCAGTGCTTCTCCGGAGACCCAGTACTTC. J is TRBJ2-5 and V is TRBV20-1; D is unresolved. Germline V gene data show CDR1 as DFQATT and CDR2 as SNEGSKA (reference sequence). This CDR3 comprises 10 residues. Deletions cut 5 bases from V and 5 bases from J, with 6 bases between.

V usage is TRBV7-8 and J usage is TRBJ1-5; D gene ambiguous. The CDR3 consists of 17 residues. Germline CDR1 and CDR2: SGHVS and FQNEAQ. CDR3 sequence: CVRSLPRRLNSNQPQHF. CDR3 in DNA: TGTGTACGCAGCCTACCACGACGGCTAAATAGCAATCAGCCCCAGCATTTT.

In this sample, this clonotype turned up many times. The gene calls are TRBV18 and TRBJ2-1; D is uncertain. With 0 bases removed from V and 10 bases from J, the gap between germline ends came to 10 bases. CDR1 and CDR2 (germline): KGHSH, LQKENI. The CDR3 totals 13 residues. CDR3 nucleotide sequence: TGTGCCAGCTCACCACCGACCCTGGGGGAGCAGTTCTTC. Amino acids: CASSPPTLGEQFF.

This clonotype was observed a handful of times. The chain combines TRBV13 with TRBJ1-6; D gene unclear. Germline CDR1 is PRHDT and CDR2 is FYEKMQ (reference sequence). The V gene lost 0 bases and the J gene lost 8 bases, with 5 bases spanning the gap. This CDR3 comprises 13 residues. CDR3 DNA sequence: TGTGCCAGCAGCTTAGGCCTGTATTCACCCCTCCACTTT. The encoded protein is CASSLGLYSPLHF. The variable domain in full, with the rest retrieved from reference TRBV13 and TRBJ1-6, is AAGVIQSPRHLIKEKRETATLKCYPIPRHDTVYWYQQGPGQDPQFLISFYEKMQSDKGSIPDRFSAQQFSDYHSELNMSSLELGDSALYFCASSLGLYSPLHFGNGTRLTVT.

This clonotype was found many times. The rearrangement uses TRBV4-2 and TRBJ1-1; the D gene is possibly TRBD1 (5 bases). Looked up from germline, CDR1 is LGHNA and CDR2 is YNFKEQ. This CDR3 region has 15 residues. The ends were cut back, 2 bases at V and 4 bases at J, with 14 bases in the middle. Here the CDR3 DNA reads TGTGCCAGCAGCCAATCTAATCAGGGAAGCACTGAAGCTTTCTTT. Its translation is CASSQSNQGSTEAFF.

There are a few counts of this clonotype. The CDR3 coding sequence is TGTGCCAGCAGCCCCCCCACCCTGCTCGGCTATGGCTACACCTTC. The encoded protein is CASSPPTLLGYGYTF. This chain uses TRBV7-9 with TRBJ1-2; D is uncertain. Germline loops: CDR1 SEHNR, CDR2 FQNEAQ (reference sequence). This CDR3 contains 15 residues. Deletions cut 5 bases from V and 4 bases from J, with 17 bases between.

This clonotype has more than one count but fewer than ten. The chain recombines TRBV7-8 with TRBJ1-1, with D possibly being TRBD1 (5 bases). Germline V gene data show CDR1 as SGHVS and CDR2 as FQNEAQ. V gave up 5 bases and J gave up 7 bases, with 11 bases separating them. The CDR3 totals 12 residues. CDR3 nucleotides: TGTGCCAGCAGCCCCAGGGACGGTGAAGCTTTCTTT. Translated: CASSPRDGEAFF.

The rearrangement joins TRBV10-3 to TRBJ1-3, with D unclear. This CDR3 is 14 amino acids long. Trimming removed 10 bases at V and 0 bases at J, with 13 bases between. Germline CDR1 is ENHRY and CDR2 is SYGVKD. The CDR3 protein is CATQVETSGNTIYF. The CDR3 coding sequence is TGTGCCACGCAAGTAGAGACCTCTGGAAACACCATATATTTT.

Only a few counts were recorded for this clonotype. The chain recombines TRBV4-3 with TRBJ2-1; D is undetermined. V was cut by 0 bases and J by 0 bases, with 9 bases left in between. The CDR3 is 16 amino acids. The germline CDR1 and CDR2 sequences are LGHNA and YSLEER. The CDR3 DNA follows: TGCGCCAGCAGCCAAGATGAGGTTCCCTCCTACAATGAGCAGTTCTTC. Translating gives CASSQDEVPSYNEQFF.

In its sample, this clonotype was seen a few times. This chain connects TRBV10-3 to TRBJ2-1, with D possibly being TRBD2 (6 bases). V was trimmed by 0 bases and J by 9 bases, leaving 12 bases between them. Per germline, CDR1 ENHRY and CDR2 SYGVKD. The CDR3 is made up of 14 amino acids. This chain's CDR3 is CAISESTGVGEQFF. The CDR3 DNA is TGTGCCATCAGTGAGTCGACGGGGGTTGGTGAGCAGTTCTTC.

The genes are TRBV11-2 and TRBJ1-1; D perhaps matches TRBD1 (6 bases). The CDR3 runs to 14 residues. Germline CDR1 and CDR2: SGHAT and FQNNGV. The V end was cut by 5 bases, the J end by 6 bases, with 16 bases between. The CDR3 DNA reads as TGTGCCAGCAGCCATTGGGACACACCTCCTGAAGCTTTCTTT. Protein sequence: CASSHWDTPPEAFF.

This clonotype was seen many times. The chain carries TRBV7-2 and TRBJ1-1; the D gene is possibly TRBD1 (5 bases). V gave up 6 bases and J gave up 0 bases, with 17 bases separating them. CDR3 length equals 16 residues. The germline gives CDR1 SGHTA, CDR2 FQGNSA. The CDR3 region has the DNA TGTGCCAGCAGACAAGACACCGGGACGGTGAACACTGAAGCTTTCTTT. This sequence encodes CASRQDTGTVNTEAFF.

This clonotype was detected many times. The rearrangement uses TRBV9 and TRBJ2-3, with TRBD2 matching 10 bases. V lost 0 bases and J lost 0; bases outside the gene matches: 1. Germline CDR1 SGDLS, CDR2 YYNGEE. CDR3 length: 16 amino acids. CDR3 DNA: TGTGCCAGCAGCGTAGCTAGCGGGAGTAGCACAGATACGCAGTATTTT. Translation: CASSVASGSSTDTQYF. The full variable domain, with the rest looked up from reference TRBV9 and TRBJ2-3, is DSGVTQTPKHLITATGQRVTLRCSPRSGDLSVYWYQQSLDQGLQFLIQYYNGEERAKGNILERFSAQQFPDLHSELNLSSLELGDSALYFCASSVASGSSTDTQYFGPGTRLTVL.

As concerns this clonotype: The final CDR3 position lacks the conserved phenylalanine or tryptophan, pointing to a likely read error. The rearrangement links TRBV2 to TRBJ1-1; D gene uncertain. Germline V gene sequence: CDR1 SNHLY, CDR2 FYNNEI. V was pared by 7 bases and J by 1 base, with 7 bases between. This CDR3 is 12 amino acids long. The CDR3 nucleotides read TGTGCCAGCAAGCCGACGAACACTGAAGCTTTCTCT. Its translation is CASKPTNTEAFS.

CDR3 residues: CSGDGGSTDTQYF. CDR3 in DNA: TGCAGCGGCGATGGGGGCAGCACAGATACGCAGTATTTT. The chain employs TRBV29-1 and TRBJ2-3, with D maybe TRBD1 (6 bases). V was trimmed by 7 bases and J by 0 bases, leaving 11 bases between them. Germline CDR1 SQVTM, CDR2 ANQGSEA. CDR3 size: 13 residues.

The chain joins TRBV6-5 to TRBJ2-3; 8 bases are shared with TRBD1. J gave up 2 bases and V 3 bases, and 10 bases lay outside the gene matches. The CDR3 contains 17 residues. CDR1 is MNHEY, CDR2 SVGAGI, per germline. CDR3 sequence: CASSYSGPGGPTDTQYF. The CDR3 DNA reads TGTGCCAGCAGTTATTCGGGTCCAGGGGGCCCCACAGATACGCAGTATTTT.